These 25 T cell receptor beta chains share one sample of origin, sequenced in a study of shared clonotypes between healthy human individuals. Libraries were prepared by immunoSEQ multiplex PCR; TCRdb keeps only in-frame clonotypes and omits some of them. The sample holds around 2.5 million clones; roughly 93% are singletons and the top ten take approximately 0.35%. The material sequenced was naive CD4+ T cells from PBMCs. The subset: CD45RA+ positively selected. These receptor sequences come from a man between 18 and 35 years old in good health. Some clones in this sample may be carry-over from other donors' samples.

This sequence joins TRBV11-2 and TRBJ2-4, with a weak D call TRBD2 (6 bases). CDR1 and CDR2 (germline): SGHAT, FQNNGV. The CDR3 runs to 15 residues. V gave up 5 bases and J gave up 2 bases, with 13 bases separating them. Here the CDR3 reads CASSPGGATKNIQYF. As DNA, the CDR3 is TGTGCCAGCAGCCCAGGCGGGGCAACCAAAAACATTCAGTACTTC.

The rearrangement joins TRBV6-1 to TRBJ2-1, with 9 bases fitting TRBD1. This CDR3 contains 17 residues. Germline trimming cut 3 bases from V and 12 bases from J; bases unmatched to any gene: 18. Germline loops: CDR1 MNHNS, CDR2 SASEGT. The chain's CDR3 is CASSETVGGTGRLGQFF. CDR3 DNA: TGTGCCAGCAGTGAGACGGTGGGGGGGACAGGGCGGCTTGGGCAGTTCTTC.

The table lists this clone with a few counts. This sample includes further DNA sequences coding for the same CDR3. The chain uses TRBV5-1 and TRBJ2-2; D unresolved. Germline CDR1 reads SGHRS; CDR2 reads YFSETQ. With 0 bases removed from V and 5 bases from J, the gap between germline ends came to 2 bases. The CDR3 sequence is 12 residues long. The CDR3 reads CASSLETGELFF. CDR3 bases: TGCGCCAGCAGCTTGGAGACCGGGGAGCTGTTTTTT.

This clone was found a few times. The chain employs TRBV12-5 and TRBJ2-2; D might be TRBD2 (5 bases). This CDR3 is built from 12 residues. Germline V gene data show CDR1 as LGHNT and CDR2 as FRNRAP. The V end lost 3 bases, the J end lost 9 bases, and 8 bases lay between the germline ends. CDR3 nucleotide sequence: TGTGCTAGTGGTTTAGCGGATCGGGAGCTGTTTTTT. Encoded protein: CASGLADRELFF.

This chain connects TRBV7-9 to TRBJ2-7; maybe TRBD2 (6 bases). V gave up 5 bases and J gave up 3 bases, with 14 bases separating them. The CDR3 totals 14 residues. Germline CDR1 is SEHNR and CDR2 is FQNEAQ (reference sequence). The CDR3 spells CASSLLAPGYEQYF. The DNA for the CDR3 is TGTGCCAGCAGCCTTCTAGCGCCGGGCTACGAGCAGTACTTC.

The CDR3 DNA follows: TGTGCCAGCTCACCACCGAACCTACAGCTAAAAAACTATGGCTACACCTTC. Residues: CASSPPNLQLKNYGYTF. This chain connects TRBV18 to TRBJ1-2, with D hard to call. CDR1 is KGHSH and CDR2 is LQKENI in the germline V gene. This CDR3 is 17 amino acids long. With 0 bases removed from V and 2 bases from J, the gap between germline ends came to 16 bases.

J is TRBJ1-2 and V is TRBV27; the D is unclear. The V and J ends lost 3 bases and 9 bases respectively, with 17 bases between them. The CDR3 sequence is 14 residues long. Germline CDR1 reads MNHEY; CDR2 reads SMNVEV (reference sequence). As DNA, the CDR3 is TGTGCCAGCAGTTTCCGGAACAGCCTAGGGAGCTACACCTTC. Protein: CASSFRNSLGSYTF.

Here the CDR3 DNA reads TGTGCCAGCAGTTACGGGGTTATAGAGACCCAGTACTTC. It yields the protein CASSYGVIETQYF. The chain has TRBV6-5 and TRBJ2-5; D is ambiguous. The CDR3 extends over 13 amino acids. The germline V and J ends were trimmed by 2 bases and 4 bases, with 8 bases remaining between them. CDR1 and CDR2 from the germline V gene are MNHEY and SVGAGI.

The chain couples TRBV13 to TRBJ2-7; a possible D gene is TRBD2 (5 bases). The CDR3 extends over 15 amino acids. The V gene lost 2 bases and the J gene lost 3 bases, with 14 bases spanning the gap. The germline gives CDR1 PRHDT, CDR2 FYEKMQ (reference sequence). Here the CDR3 DNA reads TGTGCCAGCAGCTTAAGGCAATTTCGGGGCTACGAGCAGTACTTC. Amino acid sequence: CASSLRQFRGYEQYF. The whole variable domain, filled in from reference TRBV13 and TRBJ2-7, reads AAGVIQSPRHLIKEKRETATLKCYPIPRHDTVYWYQQGPGQDPQFLISFYEKMQSDKGSIPDRFSAQQFSDYHSELNMSSLELGDSALYFCASSLRQFRGYEQYFGPGTRLTVT.

The chain couples TRBV18 to TRBJ2-7, with 9 bases matching TRBD2. V gave up 3 bases and J gave up 4 bases; unmatched junction bases: 7. The CDR3 runs 15 residues. Germline lookup yields CDR1 KGHSH and CDR2 LQKENI. CDR3 DNA sequence: TGTGCCAGCTCACCGATAGCGGGAGTTGGGTACGAGCAGTACTTC. This codes for CASSPIAGVGYEQYF.

The chain links TRBV6-1 to TRBJ1-1, with D perhaps TRBD1 (6 bases). Per the germline V gene, CDR1 is MNHNS and CDR2 is SASEGT. CDR3 length: 13 amino acids. V lost 4 bases and J lost 6, with 12 bases in between. CDR3 nucleotides: TGTGCCAGCAGTGCCCTAGGGGGGGCTGAAGCTTTCTTT. As protein: CASSALGGAEAFF.

A note on this clone: A clone one base away is much larger, so this may be a read error. Additional DNA sequences in this sample encode the identical CDR3. The genes are TRBV7-9 and TRBJ2-1; D is undetermined. The CDR3 length is 11 residues. V was pared by 3 bases and J by 6 bases, with 3 bases between. Germline V gene lookup returns CDR1 SEHNR and CDR2 FQNEAQ (reference sequence). The CDR3 DNA reads as TGTGCCAGCAGCTTCTTCAATGAGCAGTTCTTC. This sequence encodes CASSFFNEQFF.

The chain joins TRBV6-1 to TRBJ2-5, with 7 bases fitting TRBD2. CDR3 length: 13 residues. Germline values: CDR1 MNHNS, CDR2 SASEGT. Trimming took 2 bases from V and 5 from J; bases not matched to a gene: 2. CDR3 region: CASSELLAETQYF. The CDR3 DNA reads as TGTGCCAGCAGTGAATTACTAGCGGAGACCCAGTACTTC.

The CDR3 here is CASSARDRLGQPQHF. As DNA, the CDR3 is TGTGCCAGCAGTGCCCGGGACAGACTAGGACAGCCCCAGCATTTT. The chain links TRBV6-1 to TRBJ1-5; 7 bases fit TRBD1. In germline, CDR1 is MNHNS, CDR2 SASEGT. With 4 bases clipped from V and 7 bases from J, the junction kept 10 bases outside the gene matches. The CDR3 runs to 15 residues.

The rearrangement joins TRBV9 to TRBJ2-2, with 8 nucleotides matching TRBD1. Germline trimming cut 3 bases from V and 7 bases from J; bases unmatched to any gene: 8. In germline, CDR1 is SGDLS, CDR2 YYNGEE. CDR3 size: 15 residues. DNA for the CDR3: TGTGCCAGCAGCGCGCGGGGACAGGTCGGCGGGGAGCTGTTTTTT. Protein product: CASSARGQVGGELFF. Supplemented by reference TRBV9 and TRBJ2-2, the full variable domain reads DSGVTQTPKHLITATGQRVTLRCSPRSGDLSVYWYQQSLDQGLQFLIQYYNGEERAKGNILERFSAQQFPDLHSELNLSSLELGDSALYFCASSARGQVGGELFFGEGSRLTVL.

The chain uses TRBV28 and TRBJ1-1; a weak D match, TRBD1 (6 bases). Germline lookup yields CDR1 MDHEN and CDR2 SYDVKM. The V gene lost 2 bases and the J gene lost 11 bases, with 18 bases spanning the gap. CDR3 length: 14 amino acids. CDR3 bases: TGTGCCAGCAGTTTACGGACAGCTGTACCGCGGGCTTTCTTT. It specifies CASSLRTAVPRAFF.

The chain employs TRBV5-1 and TRBJ2-1; D gene unclear. The CDR3 is 16 residues long. Germline V lookup: CDR1 SGHRS, CDR2 YFSETQ. Trimming left V 3 bases short and J 0 bases short, with 13 bases between. The CDR3 nucleotides read TGCGCCAGCAGCTCCCGTTCTTCCAACTCCTACAATGAGCAGTTCTTC. Its translation is CASSSRSSNSYNEQFF. Full variable domain (rest looked up from reference TRBV5-1 and TRBJ2-1): KAGVTQTPRYLIKTRGQQVTLSCSPISGHRSVSWYQQTPGQGLQFLFEYFSETQRNKGNFPGRFSGRQFSNSRSEMNVSTLELGDSALYLCASSSRSSNSYNEQFFGPGTRLTVL.

The chain carries TRBV14 and TRBJ1-1; TRBD1 matches at 8 bases. The germline V gene has CDR1 SGHDN and CDR2 FVKESK. Unmatched junction bases numbered 7, after V lost 2 bases and J lost 5 bases. The CDR3 is 15 residues long. The CDR3 spells CASSQSTRGQTEAFF. The CDR3 nucleotides read TGTGCCAGCAGCCAATCGACCAGGGGGCAAACTGAAGCTTTCTTT.

CDR3 nucleotide sequence: TGTGCCAGCAGCCCGGGACAGCGCACAGATACGCAGTATTTT. This gives the protein CASSPGQRTDTQYF. The chain uses TRBV11-1 and TRBJ2-3; 7 bases agree with TRBD1. V lost 5 bases to trimming and J lost 1 base; unmatched junction nucleotides: 3. Germline CDR1 reads SGHAT; CDR2 reads FQDESV (reference sequence). This CDR3 has 14 residues.

The chain has TRBV5-1 and TRBJ2-5, with 9 bases matching TRBD2. This CDR3 has 18 amino acids. Germline V gene data show CDR1 as SGHRS and CDR2 as YFSETQ. V dropped 3 bases and J dropped 5; count of bases not matched to a gene: 17. CDR3 DNA: TGCGCCAGCAGCTCGTCCGGGACTAGCAGGAGGTTAGCGGAGACCCAGTACTTC. Its protein is CASSSSGTSRRLAETQYF.

The chain has TRBV18 and TRBJ2-1; D call uncertain. This CDR3 spans 12 amino acids. The germline V and J ends were trimmed by 2 bases and 8 bases, with 7 bases remaining between them. Germline loops: CDR1 KGHSH, CDR2 LQKENI. The CDR3 loop is CASSPNSYEQFF. CDR3 DNA sequence: TGTGCCAGCTCACCAAACAGCTATGAGCAGTTCTTC.

The genes are TRBV11-2 and TRBJ1-3; the D gene is possibly TRBD1 (6 bases). Germline lookup yields CDR1 SGHAT and CDR2 FQNNGV. This CDR3 has 14 amino acids. The ends were cut back, 5 bases at V and 4 bases at J, with 12 bases in the middle. CDR3 bases: TGTGCCAGCAGCCCCCGGACAGCCGGAAACACCATATATTTT. It encodes CASSPRTAGNTIYF.

The chain carries TRBV7-2 and TRBJ2-3, with 8 bases aligning to TRBD2. This CDR3 region has 16 residues. Germline V gives CDR1 SGHTA, CDR2 FQGNSA. J lost 0 bases, V lost 2 bases, and 4 bases had no gene match. The CDR3 coding sequence is TGTGCCAGCAGCTTACGTCCTAGCGGGAGCACAGATACGCAGTATTTT. This gives the protein CASSLRPSGSTDTQYF.

This chain connects TRBV5-1 to TRBJ2-3; D is unresolved. Trimming pared 1 base from V and 5 bases from J, leaving 14 bases between. This CDR3 has 15 amino acids. Germline assignment: CDR1 SGHRS and CDR2 YFSETQ. CDR3 in amino acids: CASSLLSPSGDTQYF. The CDR3 nucleotides read TGCGCCAGCAGCTTGCTTTCTCCATCCGGAGATACGCAGTATTTT. The whole variable domain, filled in from reference TRBV5-1 and TRBJ2-3, reads KAGVTQTPRYLIKTRGQQVTLSCSPISGHRSVSWYQQTPGQGLQFLFEYFSETQRNKGNFPGRFSGRQFSNSRSEMNVSTLELGDSALYLCASSLLSPSGDTQYFGPGTRLTVL.

The chain recombines TRBV9 with TRBJ2-3; D is unclear. The germline CDR1 and CDR2 sequences are SGDLS and YYNGEE. This CDR3 region has 13 residues. The V end lost 9 bases, the J end lost 0 bases, and 11 bases lay between the germline ends. Here the CDR3 reads CATSRDSTDTQYF. DNA for the CDR3: TGTGCCACCTCCCGAGATAGCACAGATACGCAGTATTTT.